These 5 T cell receptor beta chains came from one sample sequenced in a study of post-analysis software for immune sequencing data. General study points: The five TRBV segments detected at higher frequency in patients than in controls included TRBV5-6, TRBV5-1 and TRBV20-1.

Their antigens are not known. Every TCR beta cDNA library bore unique molecular identifiers. TCRdb ran MiXCR on the PCR reads and lists one entry per CDR3 protein. The table has some 800,000 distinct CDR3 sequences, 40% to 55% seen once. The sample consisted of blood. The receptors shown here come from a girl under 18 with multiple sclerosis.

V usage is TRBV28 and J usage is TRBJ2-3; no clear D gene. Looked up from germline, CDR1 is MDHEN and CDR2 is SYDVKM. The CDR3 runs to 13 residues. Trimming cost V 5 bases and J 3 bases, with 9 bases left between them. CDR3 region: CASSNGWTDTQYF. As DNA, the CDR3 is TGTGCCAGCAGTAACGGTTGGACAGATACGCAGTATTTT.

The V call is TRBV24-1, the J call TRBJ2-7, with D maybe TRBD2 (6 bases). Germline lookup yields CDR1 KGHDR and CDR2 SFDVKD. The CDR3 contains 15 residues. Trimming took 7 bases from V and 0 from J, leaving 15 bases between them. CDR3 coding DNA: TGTGCCACCAGCGCGGGACCGGAGTACTCCTACGAGCAGTACTTC. Its protein is CATSAGPEYSYEQYF.

This clonotype has a handful of counts. The rearrangement links TRBV6-5 to TRBJ2-3; 12 bases are a match to TRBD2. Germline CDR1 MNHEY, CDR2 SVGAGI. This CDR3 is built from 16 residues. With 2 bases clipped from V and 4 bases from J, the junction kept 4 bases outside the gene matches. The CDR3 here is CASSYRTSGIADTQYF. The CDR3 nucleotides read TGTGCCAGCAGTTACCGGACTAGCGGGATCGCAGATACGCAGTATTTT.

The chain recombines TRBV20-1 with TRBJ1-2; the D gene is possibly TRBD1 (5 bases). The length of the CDR3 is 11 residues. The germline V gene has CDR1 DFQATT and CDR2 SNEGSKA (reference sequence). Between the trimmed V and J ends, which lost 7 bases and 5 bases, there was a span of 11 bases. Here the CDR3 reads CSGGAEYGYTF. DNA of the CDR3: TGCAGTGGCGGGGCGGAATATGGCTACACCTTC.

This clonotype was counted once. The germline gene is not matched at one end of the junction; a read error may be the cause. This chain joins TRBV20-1 and TRBJ2-7; D is possibly TRBD2 (5 bases). Germline assignment: CDR1 DFQATT and CDR2 SNEGSKA (reference sequence). The CDR3 is 13 amino acids. The chain's CDR3 is CSTRDMSSYEQYF. The CDR3 DNA is TGCAGTACTAGAGATATGAGCTCCTACGAGCAGTACTTC.